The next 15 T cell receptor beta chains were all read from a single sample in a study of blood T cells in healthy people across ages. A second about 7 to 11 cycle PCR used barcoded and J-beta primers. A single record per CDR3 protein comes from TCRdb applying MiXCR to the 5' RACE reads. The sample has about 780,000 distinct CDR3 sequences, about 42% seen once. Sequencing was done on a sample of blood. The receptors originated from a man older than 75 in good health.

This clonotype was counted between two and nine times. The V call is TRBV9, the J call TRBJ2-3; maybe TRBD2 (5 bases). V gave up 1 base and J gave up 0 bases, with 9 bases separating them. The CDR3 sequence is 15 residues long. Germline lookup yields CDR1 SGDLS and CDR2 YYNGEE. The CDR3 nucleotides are TGTGCCAGCAGCGTATTTGCGGGTAGCACAGATACGCAGTATTTT. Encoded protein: CASSVFAGSTDTQYF.

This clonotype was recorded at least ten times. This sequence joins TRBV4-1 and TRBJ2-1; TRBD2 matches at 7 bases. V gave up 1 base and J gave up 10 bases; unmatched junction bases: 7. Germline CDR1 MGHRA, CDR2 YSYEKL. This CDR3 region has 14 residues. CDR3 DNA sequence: TGCGCCAGCAGCCAAGTACCGGCGGGAGAGGAGCAGTTCTTC. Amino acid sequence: CASSQVPAGEEQFF.

Here the CDR3 DNA reads TGTGCCAGCAGTACGACTACTTGGGGAGAGACCCAGTACTTC. Translated, it gives CASSTTTWGETQYF. V and J are TRBV11-3 and TRBJ2-5, with D possibly TRBD2 on 5 matching bases. V lost 6 bases to trimming and J lost 4 bases, with 15 bases between them. CDR3 length: 14 amino acids. Germline V CDR1 and CDR2: SGHNT, YENEEA.

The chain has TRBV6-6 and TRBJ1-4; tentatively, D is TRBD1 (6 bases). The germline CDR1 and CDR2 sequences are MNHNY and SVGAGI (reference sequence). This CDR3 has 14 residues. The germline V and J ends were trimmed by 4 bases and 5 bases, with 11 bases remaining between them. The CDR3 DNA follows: TGTGCCAGCAGTTCCCGAAGGGGGAATGAAAAACTGTTTTTT. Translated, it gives CASSSRRGNEKLFF.

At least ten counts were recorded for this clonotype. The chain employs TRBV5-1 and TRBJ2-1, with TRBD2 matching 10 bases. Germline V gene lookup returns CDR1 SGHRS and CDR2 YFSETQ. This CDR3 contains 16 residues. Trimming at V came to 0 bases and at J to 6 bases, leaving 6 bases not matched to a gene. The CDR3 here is CASSLGGLAGVNEQFF. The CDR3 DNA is TGCGCCAGCAGCTTGGGGGGTCTAGCGGGAGTCAATGAGCAGTTCTTC.

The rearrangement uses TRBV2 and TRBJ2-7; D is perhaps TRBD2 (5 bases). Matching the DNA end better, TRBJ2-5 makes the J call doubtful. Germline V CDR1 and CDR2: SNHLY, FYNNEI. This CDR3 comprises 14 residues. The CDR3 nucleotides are TGTGCCAGAATCGCGAACGAGGGAGAAGAGACCCAGTACTTC. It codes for CARIANEGEETQYF.

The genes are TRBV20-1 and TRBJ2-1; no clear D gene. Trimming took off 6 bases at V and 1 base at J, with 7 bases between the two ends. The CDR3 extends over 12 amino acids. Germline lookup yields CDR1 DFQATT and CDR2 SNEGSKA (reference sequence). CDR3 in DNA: TGCAGTGCCATGGGGTCCTACAATGAGCAGTTCTTC. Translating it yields CSAMGSYNEQFF.

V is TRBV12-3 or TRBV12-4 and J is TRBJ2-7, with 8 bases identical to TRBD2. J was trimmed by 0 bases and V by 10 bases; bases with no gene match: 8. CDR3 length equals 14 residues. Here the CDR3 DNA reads TGTGCCATCCTACTAGCGGACTTCTCCTACGAGCAGTACTTC. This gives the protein CAILLADFSYEQYF.

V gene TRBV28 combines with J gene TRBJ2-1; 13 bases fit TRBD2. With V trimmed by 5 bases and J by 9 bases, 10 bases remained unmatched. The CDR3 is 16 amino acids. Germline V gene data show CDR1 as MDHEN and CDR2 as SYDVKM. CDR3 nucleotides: TGTGCCAGCAGTCCGTGGACTAGCGGGAGAGAGGTTGAGCAGTTCTTC. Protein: CASSPWTSGREVEQFF.

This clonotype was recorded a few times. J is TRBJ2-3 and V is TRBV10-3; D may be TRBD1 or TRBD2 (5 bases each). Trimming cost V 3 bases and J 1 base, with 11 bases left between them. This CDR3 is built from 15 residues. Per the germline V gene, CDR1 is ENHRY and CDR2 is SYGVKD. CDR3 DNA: TGTGCCATCAGTGACCGGGACCACGGCACAGATACGCAGTATTTT. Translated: CAISDRDHGTDTQYF.

In DNA, the CDR3 is TGCGCCAGCAGCCAAGAAATGGCTAGCGGTATTATATCCTACGAGCAGTACTTC. Its protein product is CASSQEMASGIISYEQYF. The chain combines TRBV4-3 with TRBJ2-7, with 7 bases aligning to TRBD2. The V gene's germline CDR1 is LGHNA and CDR2 YSLEER. This CDR3 spans 18 amino acids. The junction had 12 bases not matched to a gene; V was cut back by 0 bases and J by 1 base.

CDR3 amino acids: CASSVGTGATGELFF. Written as DNA, the CDR3 is TGTGCCAGCAGCGTGGGGACAGGGGCGACCGGGGAGCTGTTTTTT. The rearrangement joins TRBV5-5 to TRBJ2-2; 10 bases align to TRBD1. CDR1 is SGHKS, CDR2 YYEKEE, per germline (reference sequence). V shed 4 bases, J shed 5 bases, and the junction held 5 bases outside the gene matches. This CDR3 comprises 15 residues.

In nucleotides, the CDR3 is TGTGCCAGCAGCCGCCACCAGGGGTACGAGCAGTACTTC. The encoded protein is CASSRHQGYEQYF. The chain carries TRBV14 and TRBJ2-4; possible D gene TRBD1, 6 bases. The DNA end lines up better with TRBJ2-7; the J call may be wrong. This CDR3 has 13 residues. Germline V lookup: CDR1 SGHDN, CDR2 FVKESK.

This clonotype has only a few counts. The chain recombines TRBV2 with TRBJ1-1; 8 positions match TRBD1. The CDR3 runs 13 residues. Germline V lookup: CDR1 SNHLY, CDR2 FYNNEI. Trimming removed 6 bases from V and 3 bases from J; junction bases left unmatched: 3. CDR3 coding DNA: TGTGCCAGCAGGAACAGGGGGGACACTGAAGCTTTCTTT. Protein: CASRNRGDTEAFF.

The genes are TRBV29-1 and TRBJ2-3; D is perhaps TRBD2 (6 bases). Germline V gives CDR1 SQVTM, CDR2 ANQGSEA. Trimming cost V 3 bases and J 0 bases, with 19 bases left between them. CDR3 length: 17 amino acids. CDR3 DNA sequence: TGCAGCGTTGATTGCGGGGCCCCCGGGCATAGCACAGATACGCAGTATTTT. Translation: CSVDCGAPGHSTDTQYF.